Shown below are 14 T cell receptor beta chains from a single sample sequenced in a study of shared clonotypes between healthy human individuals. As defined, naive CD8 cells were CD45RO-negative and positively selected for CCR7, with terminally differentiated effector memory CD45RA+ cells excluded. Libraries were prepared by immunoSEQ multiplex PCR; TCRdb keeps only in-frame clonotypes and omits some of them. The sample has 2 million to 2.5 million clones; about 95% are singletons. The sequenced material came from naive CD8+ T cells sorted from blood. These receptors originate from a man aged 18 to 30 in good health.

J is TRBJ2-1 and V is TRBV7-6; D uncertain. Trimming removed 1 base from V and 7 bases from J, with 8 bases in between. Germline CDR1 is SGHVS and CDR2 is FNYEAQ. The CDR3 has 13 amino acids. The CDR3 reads CASSLVGFNEQFF. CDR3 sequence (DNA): TGTGCCAGCAGCTTAGTTGGTTTTAATGAGCAGTTCTTC.

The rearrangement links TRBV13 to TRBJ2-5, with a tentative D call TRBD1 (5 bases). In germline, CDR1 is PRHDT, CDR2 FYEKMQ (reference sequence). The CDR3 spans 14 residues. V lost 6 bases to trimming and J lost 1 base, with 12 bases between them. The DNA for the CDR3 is TGTGCCAGCAGTATTTCCCAGGGCCAAGAGACCCAGTACTTC. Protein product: CASSISQGQETQYF.

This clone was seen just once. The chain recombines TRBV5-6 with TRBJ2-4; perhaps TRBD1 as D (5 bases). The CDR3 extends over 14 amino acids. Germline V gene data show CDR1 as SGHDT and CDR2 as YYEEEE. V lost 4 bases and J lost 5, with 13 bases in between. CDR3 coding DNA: TGTGCCAGCAGCCGTTGGACAAGACAAAACATTCAGTACTTC. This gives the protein CASSRWTRQNIQYF.

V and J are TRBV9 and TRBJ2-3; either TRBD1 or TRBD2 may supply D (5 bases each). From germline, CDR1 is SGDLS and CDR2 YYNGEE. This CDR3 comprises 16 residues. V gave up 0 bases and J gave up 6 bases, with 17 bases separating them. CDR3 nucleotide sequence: TGTGCCAGCAGCGTAGCCCACGGGACCTTTGGGGATACGCAGTATTTT. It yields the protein CASSVAHGTFGDTQYF.

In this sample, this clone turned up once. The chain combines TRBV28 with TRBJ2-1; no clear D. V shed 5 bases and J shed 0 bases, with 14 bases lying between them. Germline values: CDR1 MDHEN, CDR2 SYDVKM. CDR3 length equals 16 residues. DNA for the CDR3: TGTGCCAGCAGTCACGATCGACCATCCTCCTACAATGAGCAGTTCTTC. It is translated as CASSHDRPSSYNEQFF.

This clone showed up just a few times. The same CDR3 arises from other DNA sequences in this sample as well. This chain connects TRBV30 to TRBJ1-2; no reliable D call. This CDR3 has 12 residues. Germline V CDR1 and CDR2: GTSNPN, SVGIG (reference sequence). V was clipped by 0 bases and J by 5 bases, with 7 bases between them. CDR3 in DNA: TGTGCCTGGAGTGTTTCGGGGTATGGCTACACCTTC. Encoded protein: CAWSVSGYGYTF.

The CDR3 nucleotides read TGTGCCAGTACCTCGGGGGGGGATCCTGAAGCTTTCTTT. It specifies CASTSGGDPEAFF. The chain has TRBV19 and TRBJ1-1, with D possibly TRBD1 on 5 matching bases. V lost 7 bases and J lost 6, with 15 bases in between. CDR1 and CDR2 (germline): LNHDA, SQIVND (reference sequence). This CDR3 spans 13 amino acids.

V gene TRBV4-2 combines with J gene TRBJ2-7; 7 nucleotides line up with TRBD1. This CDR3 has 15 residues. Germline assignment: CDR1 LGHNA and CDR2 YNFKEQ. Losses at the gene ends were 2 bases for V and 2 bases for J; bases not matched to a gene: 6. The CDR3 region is CASSQRDSGTYEQYF. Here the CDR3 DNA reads TGTGCCAGCAGCCAACGGGACAGCGGTACCTACGAGCAGTACTTC.

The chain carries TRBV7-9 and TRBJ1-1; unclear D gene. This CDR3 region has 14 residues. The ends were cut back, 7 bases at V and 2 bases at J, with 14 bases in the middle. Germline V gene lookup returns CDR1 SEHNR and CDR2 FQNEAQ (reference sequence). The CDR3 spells CASKPPRLNTEAFF. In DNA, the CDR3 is TGTGCCAGCAAACCCCCCCGGCTCAACACTGAAGCTTTCTTT.

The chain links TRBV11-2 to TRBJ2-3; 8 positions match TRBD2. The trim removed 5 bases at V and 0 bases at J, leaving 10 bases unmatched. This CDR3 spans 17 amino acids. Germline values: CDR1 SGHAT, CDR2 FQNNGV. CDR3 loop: CASSHGRLAGSTDTQYF. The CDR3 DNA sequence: TGTGCCAGCAGCCATGGGAGGCTAGCGGGTAGCACAGATACGCAGTATTTT.

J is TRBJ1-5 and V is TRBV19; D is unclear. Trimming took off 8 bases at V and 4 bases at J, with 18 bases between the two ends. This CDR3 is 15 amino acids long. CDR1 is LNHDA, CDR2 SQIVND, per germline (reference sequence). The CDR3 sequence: CASEGSGWGNQPQHF. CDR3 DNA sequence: TGTGCCAGTGAAGGATCAGGTTGGGGTAATCAGCCCCAGCATTTT.

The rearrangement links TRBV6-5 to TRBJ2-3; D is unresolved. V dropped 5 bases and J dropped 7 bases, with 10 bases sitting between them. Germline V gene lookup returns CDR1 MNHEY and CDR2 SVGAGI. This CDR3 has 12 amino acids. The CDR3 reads CASSTRGHTQYF. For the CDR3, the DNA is TGTGCCAGCAGTACCCGTGGCCATACGCAGTATTTT.

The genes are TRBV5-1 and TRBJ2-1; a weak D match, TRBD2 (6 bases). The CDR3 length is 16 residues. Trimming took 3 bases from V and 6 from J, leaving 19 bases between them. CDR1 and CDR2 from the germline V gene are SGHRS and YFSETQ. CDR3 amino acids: CASSYIGAGGFNEQFF. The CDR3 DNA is TGCGCCAGCAGCTACATCGGGGCCGGGGGATTCAATGAGCAGTTCTTC.

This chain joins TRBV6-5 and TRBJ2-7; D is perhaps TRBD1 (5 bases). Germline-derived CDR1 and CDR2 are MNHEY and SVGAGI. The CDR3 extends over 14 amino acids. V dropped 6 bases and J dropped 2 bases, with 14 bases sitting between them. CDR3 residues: CASRTDSYPYEQYF. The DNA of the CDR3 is TGTGCCAGCAGGACCGACAGCTATCCCTACGAGCAGTACTTC.